This T cell receptor beta chain stems from a study of OX40 agonist ivuxolimab in advanced cancers. Study at large: Allowance was made for prior anti-PD-1, anti-PD-L1 or anti-CTLA-4 therapy, and approximately 41% had some. One hepatocellular carcinoma and two cutaneous melanoma patients partially responded. Findings and limits, study-wide: Normalized T-cell clonal expansion was also low in a subset of nonresponders.

A note on this clone: The antigen remains unidentified.

The germline V and J ends were trimmed by 1 base and 6 bases, with 4 bases remaining between them. The CDR3 is 11 residues long. CDR1 SGHAT and CDR2 FQNNGV come from the germline V gene. Repertoires were generated with immunoSEQ multiplex PCR, while TCRdb's copy carries only in-frame clones and drops some. The data show 55,000 to 65,000 clones, about 92% seen once. The gene calls are TRBV11-2 and TRBJ2-7, with unresolved D. Here the sequenced sample was CD4+ or CD8+ T cells sorted from blood, taken in a trial of the OX40 agonist ivuxolimab. This TCR was sampled from an adult with an advanced solid tumor such as melanoma, head and neck, liver or kidney cancer. The CDR3 bases are TGTGCCAGCAGCTTAGTTCGCGAGCAGTACTTC. Its translation: CASSLVREQYF.